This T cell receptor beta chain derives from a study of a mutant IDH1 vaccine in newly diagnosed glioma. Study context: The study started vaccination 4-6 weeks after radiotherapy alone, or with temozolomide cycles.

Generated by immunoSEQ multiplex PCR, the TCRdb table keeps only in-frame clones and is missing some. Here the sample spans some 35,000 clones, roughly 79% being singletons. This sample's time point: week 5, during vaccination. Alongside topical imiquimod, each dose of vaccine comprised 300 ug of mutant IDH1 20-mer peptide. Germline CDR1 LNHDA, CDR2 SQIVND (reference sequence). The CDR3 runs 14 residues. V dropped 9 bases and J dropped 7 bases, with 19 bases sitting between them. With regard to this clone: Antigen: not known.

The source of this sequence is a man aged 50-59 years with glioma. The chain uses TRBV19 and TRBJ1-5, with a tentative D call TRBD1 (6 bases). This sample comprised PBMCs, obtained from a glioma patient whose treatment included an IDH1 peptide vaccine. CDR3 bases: TGTGCCAGCTCGAGGGGGGGGGAGTGGCAGCCCCAGCATTTT. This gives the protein CASSRGGEWQPQHF.